The text below deals with one T cell receptor beta chain. The antigen is unknown. The data originate from a study of CD8+ T cells in alopecia areata. Background on the study: Percentage of affected scalp area was the basis on which treated patients' severity was scored.

Trimming took 4 bases from V and 5 from J, leaving 11 bases between them. Germline V gene data show CDR1 as SQVTM and CDR2 as ANQGSEA. This CDR3 contains 12 residues. Study-wide results and limits: It was less clear whether patients shared TCRs than it was in mice, possibly because of HLA. Expanded CD8+ clones among the top 100, as well as scalp clonality, were significantly decreased by tofacitinib.

RNA was isolated and reverse transcribed to cDNA, the sequencing template. Assay: immunoSEQ multiplex PCR; the TCRdb copy retains only in-frame clones and omits some. In the table there are under 200,000 clones, 55% to 75% of which are singletons. Treatment noted: oral pan-JAK inhibitor, 5-10 mg twice daily. Punch biopsies of lesional scalp, plus peripheral blood, were taken from alopecia areata patients. Specimen: CD4+ T cells sorted from blood, collected at week 4, from a patient treated with tofacitinib. This chain joins TRBV29-1 and TRBJ2-5, with no clear D. This TCR was sampled from a human donor with alopecia areata. This chain's CDR3 is CSVGGFRETQYF. The CDR3 bases are TGCAGCGTTGGGGGTTTTAGGGAGACCCAGTACTTC.